This record covers a single TCR beta chain. This clonotype was observed many times. Its antigen is unknown. No quality values exist for individual bases; no much larger clone is one base distant. The TCR beta CDR3 regions were amplified from the RNA transcripts. For the first round of RT-PCR on the TCR CDR3, the HTBI primer set was used together with the Qiagen OneStep RT-PCR kit. The libraries were constructed in a second round of multiplex PCR and then size-selected and purified. The libraries were sequenced on an Illumina HiSeq2000 using paired-end 100 bp reads. As for the authors' bioinformatics: SOAPnuke was used to process the raw data, removing reads that contained adapters or uncalled bases, had a mean Phred below 15, or lacked an exact match to the constant primer or identifier. COPE v1.2.5 was used to merge high-quality paired reads, and clonotypes were defined as unique nucleotide sequences. MiTCR v1.1 was used to align the clonotypes against IMGT TRBV, TRBD and TRBJ reference segments. Analysis was restricted to V-J combinations with a frequency above 0.0001, which covered 99.2% of repertoires. A TCS score was defined as the ratio between F50 (clonal expansion) and ExV (chaos), using BLOSUM62-based TCRdist between CDR3 peptides within each V-J. Welch's t-statistics and random forest reduced around 520 V-J features to 13, which were used in a naive Bayes classifier (R e1071). Through fastp at Q25 and MiXCR, TCRdb rebuilt clones from the public reads, retaining in-frame beta chains. Every CDR3 protein is listed once, alongside the most common genes and DNA of its rows. The V and J calls here are based on TCRdb, not the publication. For this sample the table gives 300,000 to 400,000 distinct CDR3 sequences, of which more than 11% were detected only once. Approximately 9.9% of the sample comes from the top ten.

Stable Graves' hyperthyroidism was defined as the absence of progression to ophthalmopathy over 18 months of follow-up. Hyperthyroidism patients were newly diagnosed, had a disease duration of under 2 months, and were aged 18 to 65 years. Any patient with an uncontrolled infection, another autoimmune disease, pregnancy or lactation was excluded. Diagnoses were based on clinical symptoms, serum thyroxine and TRAb, thyroid ultrasound and orbital computed tomography. PBMCs were separated from over 9 ml of fresh peripheral blood using Ficoll-Paque density gradient centrifugation. Total RNA was extracted with Trizol reagent, and quality was checked on an Agilent 2100 Bioanalyzer. The data were obtained in a study of T cells in Graves' hyperthyroidism and ophthalmopathy (dated by TCRdb to about 2019). About the full investigation: Peripheral blood samples were taken at initial diagnosis, before any treatment was given. To identify TCR V-J signatures that set the groups apart, the researchers used a discovery cohort of about a hundred patients, made up of 40 to 45 with Graves' ophthalmopathy and about 60 with stable Graves' hyperthyroidism. The paper describes TCR Vbeta CDR3 sequencing of fewer than 150 peripheral blood samples, made up of 43 ophthalmopathy patients, roughly 72 hyperthyroidism patients and 17 progressor patients. The 90 to 100 discovery patients were randomly divided into training and test sets at a 7:3 ratio. An independent validation cohort of under 20 hyperthyroidism patients and 17 patients who later progressed to ophthalmopathy tested prospective prediction of ophthalmopathy. Following sampling, methimazole starting at 30 mg daily was given to hyperthyroidism patients, and high-dose intravenous methylprednisolone was given to ophthalmopathy patients. In addition, the study compared T-cell repertoires in thyroid tissue and in blood from 6 or 7 Graves' hyperthyroidism patients.

Overall study outcomes, separate from this receptor: Most expanded thyroid clonotypes (frequency above 0.001) were also detected in blood, a finding suggesting that blood repertoires may reflect thyroid immune responses. No statistical method was used to fix the sample size in advance, and group allocation was not hidden from the investigators. In validation, the model predicted progression to ophthalmopathy with just under 71% sensitivity and 72% to 85% specificity, a median of about 6.7 months before onset. In cross-validation, a model built on a 13 V-J signature told ophthalmopathy apart from stable hyperthyroidism with just under 90% sensitivity and around 83% specificity, and in testing the same model reached 80%/75%.

The TCR comes from a woman aged 55 to 70 with Graves' hyperthyroidism. Sequenced: blood.

The CDR3 region has the sequence CSASYSQGDNEQYF. The DNA reads as follows: TGCAGTGCTAGCTACTCCCAGGGGGATAACGAGCAGTACTTC. The chain is assembled from TRBV20-1 and TRBJ2-7; TRBD1 agrees with 7 junctional bases. Taken from cysteine to phenylalanine, the CDR3 has 14 residues. This entry keeps only the CDR3 DNA: 42 bases, framed from base 1. From a lookup of the germline V gene (reference sequence), CDR1 and CDR2 are DFQATT and SNEGSKA. Trimming removed 3 bases from V and 5 bases from J; the gene matches leave 10 bases unexplained.